The TCR beta chain described here comes from a study of CD8+ T cells in alopecia areata. Study details: Each day, treated patients took oral tofacitinib twice, at 5 to 10 mg per dose. The investigators scored severity in treated patients by the percentage of affected scalp area.

Germline CDR1 ENHRY, CDR2 SYGVKD. The CDR3 has 15 residues. The junction had 4 bases not matched to a gene; V was cut back by 4 bases and J by 2 bases. The study's findings and limits: Tofacitinib significantly reduced both scalp clonality and expanded CD8+ clones among the top 100.

Stated treatment: oral pan-JAK inhibitor, 5-10 mg twice daily. Regarding this clone: Its antigen is not known.

Extracted from the samples, RNA was reverse transcribed into cDNA to serve as the sequencing template. Produced via immunoSEQ multiplex PCR; TCRdb's table is partial and in-frame only. The sample includes about 210,000 clones, 43% of them seen just once. This TCR was recovered from a human donor with alopecia areata. Specimen: CD4+ T cells sorted from blood, collected around week 36, from a patient treated with tofacitinib. The chain employs TRBV10-3 and TRBJ2-7; TRBD2 agrees at 11 bases. CDR3 region: CAISAGTSGTYEQYF. The CDR3 nucleotides are TGTGCCATCAGTGCCGGGACTAGCGGAACCTACGAGCAGTACTTC.